This T cell receptor (beta chain) is from a study of T cells in Graves' hyperthyroidism and ophthalmopathy. For the study at large: Peripheral blood was secured at the point of initial diagnosis, before any treatment.

Overall study findings and caveats: For ophthalmopathy, model prediction preceded onset by a median 6.5 months.

A few counts support this clonotype. Antigen unknown. Amplification targeted TCR beta CDR3 regions from RNA transcripts. HTBI primers were the set used in a first-round RT-PCR of the TCR CDR3. TCRdb used MiXCR to reprocess the multiplex PCR reads, holding one entry per CDR3 protein. Among some 690,000 distinct CDR3 sequences listed, 17% were seen once. The study enrolled patients aged 18 to 65 with newly diagnosed hyperthyroidism of under 2 months' duration. Trimming stripped 6 bases from V and 0 bases from J, with 15 bases between. Germline V lookup: CDR1 DFQATT, CDR2 SNEGSKA (reference sequence). There are 14 residues in the CDR3.

This chain links TRBV20-1 with TRBJ2-7; the D call may be TRBD1 or TRBD2 (5 bases each). Sequenced material: blood. The TCR comes from a middle-aged man with Graves' hyperthyroidism. The DNA for the CDR3 is TGCAGTGCAGTCGATGAGGGGCTCTCCTACGAGCAGTACTTC. It translates to CSAVDEGLSYEQYF.